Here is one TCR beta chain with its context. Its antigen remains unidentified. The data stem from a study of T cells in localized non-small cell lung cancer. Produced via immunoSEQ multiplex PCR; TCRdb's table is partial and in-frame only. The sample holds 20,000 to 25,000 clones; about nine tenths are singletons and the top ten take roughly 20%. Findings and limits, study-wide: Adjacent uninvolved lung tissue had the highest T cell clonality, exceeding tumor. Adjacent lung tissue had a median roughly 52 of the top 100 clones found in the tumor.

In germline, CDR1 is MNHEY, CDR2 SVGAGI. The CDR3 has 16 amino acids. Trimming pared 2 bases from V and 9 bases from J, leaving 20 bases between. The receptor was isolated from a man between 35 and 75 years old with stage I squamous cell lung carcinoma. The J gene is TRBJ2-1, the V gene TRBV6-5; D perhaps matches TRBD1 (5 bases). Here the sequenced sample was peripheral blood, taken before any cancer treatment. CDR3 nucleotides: TGTGCCAGCAGTTACCAACCCAGGGTCCCCCCGGGTGAGCAGTTCTTC. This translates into CASSYQPRVPPGEQFF.